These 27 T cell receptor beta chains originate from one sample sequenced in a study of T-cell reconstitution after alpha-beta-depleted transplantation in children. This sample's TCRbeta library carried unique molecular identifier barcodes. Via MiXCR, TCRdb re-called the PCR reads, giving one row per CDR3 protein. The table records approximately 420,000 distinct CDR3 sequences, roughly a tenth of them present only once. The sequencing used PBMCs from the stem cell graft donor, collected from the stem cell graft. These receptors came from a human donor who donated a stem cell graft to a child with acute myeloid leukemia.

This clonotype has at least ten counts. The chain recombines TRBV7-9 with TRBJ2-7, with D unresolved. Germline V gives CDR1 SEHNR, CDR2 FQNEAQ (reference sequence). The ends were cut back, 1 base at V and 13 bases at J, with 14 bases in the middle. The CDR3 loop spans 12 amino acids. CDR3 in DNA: TGTGCCAGCAGCTTAGGGGCAGAGGATTATTACTTC. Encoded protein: CASSLGAEDYYF.

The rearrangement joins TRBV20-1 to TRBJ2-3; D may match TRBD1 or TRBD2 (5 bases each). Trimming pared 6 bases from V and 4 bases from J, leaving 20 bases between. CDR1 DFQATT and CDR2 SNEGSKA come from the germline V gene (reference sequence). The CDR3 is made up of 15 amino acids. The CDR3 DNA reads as TGCAGTGCGGCCGACCAAGGCCTGGGGGCAGATACGCAGTATTTT. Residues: CSAADQGLGADTQYF.

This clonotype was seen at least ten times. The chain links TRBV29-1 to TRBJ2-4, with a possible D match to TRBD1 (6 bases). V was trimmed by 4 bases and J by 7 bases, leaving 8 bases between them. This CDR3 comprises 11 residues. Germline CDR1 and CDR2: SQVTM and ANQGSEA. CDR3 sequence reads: CSVVGANIQYF. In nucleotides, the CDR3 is TGCAGCGTTGTGGGGGCGAACATTCAGTACTTC.

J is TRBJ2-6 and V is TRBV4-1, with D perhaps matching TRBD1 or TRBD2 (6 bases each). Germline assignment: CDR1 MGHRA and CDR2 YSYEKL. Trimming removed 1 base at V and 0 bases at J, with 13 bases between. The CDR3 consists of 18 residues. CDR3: CASSQGGGLSSGANVLTF. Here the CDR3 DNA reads TGCGCCAGCAGCCAAGGTGGGGGGCTAAGCTCTGGGGCCAACGTCCTGACTTTC.

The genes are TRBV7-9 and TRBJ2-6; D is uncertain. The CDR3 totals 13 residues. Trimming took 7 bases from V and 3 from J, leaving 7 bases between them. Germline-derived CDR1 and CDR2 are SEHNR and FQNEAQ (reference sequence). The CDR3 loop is CASTRVGANVLTF. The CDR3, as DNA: TGTGCCAGCACTCGGGTTGGGGCCAACGTCCTGACTTTC.

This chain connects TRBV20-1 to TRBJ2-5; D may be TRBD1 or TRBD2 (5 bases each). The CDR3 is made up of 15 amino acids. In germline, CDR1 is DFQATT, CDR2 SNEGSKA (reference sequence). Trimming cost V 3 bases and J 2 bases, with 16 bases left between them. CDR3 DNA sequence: TGCAGTGCTAGTAAAGCGAGGGGTCATCAAGAGACCCAGTACTTC. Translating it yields CSASKARGHQETQYF.

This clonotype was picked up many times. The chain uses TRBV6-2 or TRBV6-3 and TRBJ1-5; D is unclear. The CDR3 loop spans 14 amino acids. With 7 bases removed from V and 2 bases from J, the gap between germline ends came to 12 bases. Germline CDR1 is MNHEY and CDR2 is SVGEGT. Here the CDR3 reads CASTPTGGNQPQHF. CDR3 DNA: TGTGCCAGCACTCCCACGGGAGGCAATCAGCCCCAGCATTTT.

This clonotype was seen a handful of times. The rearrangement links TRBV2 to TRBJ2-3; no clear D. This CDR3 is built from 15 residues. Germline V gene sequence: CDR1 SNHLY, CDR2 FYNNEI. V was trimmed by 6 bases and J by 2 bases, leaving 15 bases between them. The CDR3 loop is CASRTDGLATDTQYF. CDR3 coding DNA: TGTGCCAGCAGAACCGACGGATTGGCCACAGATACGCAGTATTTT.

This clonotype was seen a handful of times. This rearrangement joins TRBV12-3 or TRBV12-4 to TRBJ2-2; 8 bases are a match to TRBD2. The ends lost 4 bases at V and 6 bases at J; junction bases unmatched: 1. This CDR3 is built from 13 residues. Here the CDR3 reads CASSWREAGELFF. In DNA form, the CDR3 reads TGTGCCAGCAGTTGGCGGGAGGCCGGGGAGCTGTTTTTT.

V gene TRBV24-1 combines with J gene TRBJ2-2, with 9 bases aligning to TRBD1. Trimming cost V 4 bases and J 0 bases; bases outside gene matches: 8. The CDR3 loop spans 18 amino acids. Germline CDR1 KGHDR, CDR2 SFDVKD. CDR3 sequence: CATSDPPGQGTNTGELFF. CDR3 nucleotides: TGTGCCACCAGTGACCCACCGGGACAGGGAACGAACACCGGGGAGCTGTTTTTT.

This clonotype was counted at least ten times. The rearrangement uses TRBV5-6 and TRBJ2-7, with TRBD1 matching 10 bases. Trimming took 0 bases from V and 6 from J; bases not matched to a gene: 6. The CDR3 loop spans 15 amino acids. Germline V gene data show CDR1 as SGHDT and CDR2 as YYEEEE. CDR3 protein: CASSLGDRGMIEQYV. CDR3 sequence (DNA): TGTGCCAGCAGCTTGGGGGACAGGGGAATGATCGAGCAGTACGTC.

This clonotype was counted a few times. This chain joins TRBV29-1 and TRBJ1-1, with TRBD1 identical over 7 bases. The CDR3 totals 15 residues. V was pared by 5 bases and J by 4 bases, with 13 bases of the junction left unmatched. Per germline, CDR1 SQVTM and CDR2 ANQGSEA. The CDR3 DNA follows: TGCAGCGTTTTGACCGCCAGGGGGTTTCGCACTGAAGCTTTCTTT. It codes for CSVLTARGFRTEAFF.

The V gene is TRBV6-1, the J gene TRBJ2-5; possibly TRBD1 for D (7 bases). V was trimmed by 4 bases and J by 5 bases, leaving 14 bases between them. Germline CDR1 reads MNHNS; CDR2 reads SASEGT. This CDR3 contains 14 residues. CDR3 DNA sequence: TGTGCCAGCAGTGCTCACAGGGGACTGGAGACCCAGTACTTC. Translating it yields CASSAHRGLETQYF.

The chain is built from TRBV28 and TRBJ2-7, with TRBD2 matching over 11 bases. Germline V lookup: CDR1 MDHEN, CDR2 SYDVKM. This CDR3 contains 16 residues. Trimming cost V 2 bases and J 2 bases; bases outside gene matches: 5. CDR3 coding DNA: TGTGCCAGCAGTTTACCCGCGACTAGCGGGACCTACGAGCAGTACTTC. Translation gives CASSLPATSGTYEQYF.

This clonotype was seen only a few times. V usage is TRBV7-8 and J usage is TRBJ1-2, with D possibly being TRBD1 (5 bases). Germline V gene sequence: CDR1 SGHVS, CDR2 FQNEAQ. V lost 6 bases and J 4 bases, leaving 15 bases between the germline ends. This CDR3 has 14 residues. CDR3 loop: CASRQDSHLYGYTF. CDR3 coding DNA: TGTGCCAGCAGACAAGACAGCCATCTCTATGGCTACACCTTC.

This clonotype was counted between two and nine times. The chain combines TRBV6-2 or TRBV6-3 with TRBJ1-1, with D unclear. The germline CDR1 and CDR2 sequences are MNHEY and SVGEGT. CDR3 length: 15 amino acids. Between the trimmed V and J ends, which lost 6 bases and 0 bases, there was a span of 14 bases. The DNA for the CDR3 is TGTGCCAGCAGCCCAGACATTTTCATGAACACTGAAGCTTTCTTT. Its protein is CASSPDIFMNTEAFF.

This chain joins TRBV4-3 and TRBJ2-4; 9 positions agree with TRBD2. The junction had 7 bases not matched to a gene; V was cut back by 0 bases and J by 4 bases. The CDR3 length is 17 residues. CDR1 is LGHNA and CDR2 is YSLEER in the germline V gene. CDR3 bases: TGCGCCAGCAGCCAAGATTTAGGACTAGCGCTTAAAAACATTCAGTACTTC. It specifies CASSQDLGLALKNIQYF.

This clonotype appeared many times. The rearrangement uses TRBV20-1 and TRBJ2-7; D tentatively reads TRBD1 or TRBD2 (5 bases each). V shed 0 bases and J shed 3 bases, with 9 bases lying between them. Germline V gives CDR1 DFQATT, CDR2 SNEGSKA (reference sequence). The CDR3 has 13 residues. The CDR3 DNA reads TGCAGTGCTAGAGATCGGGGCGACTACGAGCAGTACTTC. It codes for CSARDRGDYEQYF.

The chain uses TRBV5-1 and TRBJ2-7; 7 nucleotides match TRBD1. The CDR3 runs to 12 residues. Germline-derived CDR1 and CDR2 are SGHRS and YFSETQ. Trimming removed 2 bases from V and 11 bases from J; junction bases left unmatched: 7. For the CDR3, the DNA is TGCGCCAGCAGCTTTGAGGGACAGTGTGAGTACTTC. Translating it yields CASSFEGQCEYF.

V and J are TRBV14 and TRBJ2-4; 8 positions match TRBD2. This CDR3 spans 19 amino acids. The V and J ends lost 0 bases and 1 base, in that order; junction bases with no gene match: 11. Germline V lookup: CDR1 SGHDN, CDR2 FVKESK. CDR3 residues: CASSQELVQRGSAKNIQYF. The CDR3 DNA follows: TGTGCCAGCAGCCAAGAGTTAGTCCAGCGGGGGTCGGCCAAAAACATTCAGTACTTC.

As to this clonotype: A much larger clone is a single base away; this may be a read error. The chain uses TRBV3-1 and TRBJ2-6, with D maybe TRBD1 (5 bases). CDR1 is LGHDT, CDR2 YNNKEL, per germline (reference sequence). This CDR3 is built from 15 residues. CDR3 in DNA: TGTGCCAGCAGCCGAGATCGCTCTGGGGCCAACGGCCTGACTTTC. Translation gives CASSRDRSGANGLTF.

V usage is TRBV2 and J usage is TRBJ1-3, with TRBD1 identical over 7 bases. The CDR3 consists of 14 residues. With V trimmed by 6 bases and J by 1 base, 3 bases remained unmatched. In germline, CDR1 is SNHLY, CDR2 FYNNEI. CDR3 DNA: TGTGCCAGCAGAGCGACAGGGTCTGGAAACACCATATATTTT. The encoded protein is CASRATGSGNTIYF.

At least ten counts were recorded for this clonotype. CDR3 loop: CASSLAFSGKGSYNEQFF. The CDR3 bases are TGTGCCAGCAGCTTAGCCTTTAGCGGGAAGGGGTCCTACAATGAGCAGTTCTTC. This rearrangement joins TRBV7-8 to TRBJ2-1, with 8 bases fitting TRBD2. Germline V gene lookup returns CDR1 SGHVS and CDR2 FQNEAQ. The length of the CDR3 is 18 residues. J gave up 1 base and V 0 bases, and 8 bases lay outside the gene matches.

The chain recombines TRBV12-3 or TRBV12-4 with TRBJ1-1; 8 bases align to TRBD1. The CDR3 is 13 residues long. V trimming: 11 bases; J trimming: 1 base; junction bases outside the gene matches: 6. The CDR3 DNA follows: TGTGCCGCCCGACAGGGGAGGAACACTGAAGCTTTCTTT. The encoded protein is CAARQGRNTEAFF.

The CDR3 protein is CASSQIGRLATGELFF. The DNA for the CDR3 is TGTGCCAGCAGCCAAATCGGTCGACTAGCGACCGGGGAGCTGTTTTTT. V gene TRBV12-3 or TRBV12-4 combines with J gene TRBJ2-2, with 8 nucleotides matching TRBD2. The V gene end was trimmed by 6 bases and the J gene end by 5 bases; junction bases not matched to a gene: 11. CDR3 length equals 16 residues.

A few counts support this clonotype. The CDR3 sequence is CASSLGQGDEQYV. CDR3 coding DNA: TGCGCCAGCAGCTTAGGACAGGGAGACGAGCAGTACGTC. The rearrangement links TRBV5-1 to TRBJ2-7, with 8 bases that match TRBD1. CDR1 SGHRS and CDR2 YFSETQ come from the germline V gene. V was pared by 2 bases and J by 5 bases, with 3 bases of the junction left unmatched. This CDR3 contains 13 residues.

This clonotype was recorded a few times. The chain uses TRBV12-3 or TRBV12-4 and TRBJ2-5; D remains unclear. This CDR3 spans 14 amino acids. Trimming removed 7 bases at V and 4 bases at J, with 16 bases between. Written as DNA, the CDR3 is TGTGCCAGCACCCTTAATCCAGTTGGAGAGACCCAGTACTTC. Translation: CASTLNPVGETQYF.